This T cell receptor beta chain was sequenced in a study of cytomegalovirus exposure and HLA in healthy donors (dated by TCRdb to 2016 to 2017). Regarding the research as a whole: An earlier analysis of some 500 of the donors reported 250 to 350 Gb of sequence data and around 120 million unique TCR beta sequences from 150 million to 200 million T cells. The study combined high-throughput TCR immunosequencing, statistical association of individual TCRs with disease status, and machine learning to predict cytomegalovirus infection status. Roughly 290 gigabases of sequencing data and roughly 80 million unique TCR sequences made up an early release that covered under 750 HLA-typed donors. Across approximately 400 genotyped donors of the cohort, an average of 235,054 unique TCR beta nucleotide sequences per donor were sequenced, and approximately 17% of those sequences were non-productive. In an earlier analysis of about 590 of the donors, high-throughput TCR beta sequencing was used to judge whether each TCR beta V gene segment behaved as functional or pseudogenic. Donor age, sex, ethnicity and CMV serostatus were collected together with the repertoire data. A later genetic analysis took genome-wide SNP genotypes for 398 of the 666 donors and used that subset as a discovery cohort. Along with the approximately 700-subject first cohort, a separate validation cohort of 120 different subjects was used. Typing coverage differed by locus: A, B, C, DRB1 and DQB1 were typed in roughly 629-630 donors, DQA1 in roughly 510, DPA1 in over 600, and DPB1 in just under 490. The later analysis used no new phenotypic data to find candidate immune exposures, relying instead on TCR beta sequences and their occurrence across donors. In a later analysis, previously published TCR beta repertoires from roughly 710 donors were re-analyzed and high-resolution HLA genotyping was added so that TCR occurrence patterns could be studied. Of the roughly 390 genotyped donors, 81% fell in the genetic ancestry cluster associated with self-reported Caucasian donors. The study aimed to test whether cataloging public T cell receptors could reveal signatures of past pathogen exposure. A few DR-DQ haplotypes were treated as single units for association and clustering because of strong linkage in the cohort. The T cell repertoires of under 700 subjects were profiled by immunosequencing and related to cytomegalovirus serostatus. All discovery cohort repertoires had been generated using a single sequencing platform. HLA typing included class I and class II loci at four-digit resolution. Points the paper makes about the study in general: Assigning TCR associations to individual alleles was difficult when HLA alleles, especially DR and DQ, strongly co-occurred. V-gene and J-gene trimming of TCR beta chains was associated with a missense DCLRE1C variant in a later genetic analysis, and the association was replicated in an independent cohort. For the cohort, immune exposure information was limited to CMV serostatus. A further reported finding was that TCR beta sequences accurately predicted the HLA-A and HLA-B alleles for most subjects in the first cohort. In vitro tests confirmed that a few of the cytomegalovirus-associated TCR beta chains recognize cytomegalovirus antigens. Across donors, most TCR sequences were observed very rarely, whereas some public TCRs were present in many individuals. The earlier analysis of around 600 of the donors excluded seventeen rarely observed V segments, including chromosome 9 orphons, because counts were too low. The study gave a list of roughly 150 TCR beta chains associated with cytomegalovirus. In a later analysis, HLA-associated TCR beta chains showed more clonal expansion and lower generation probabilities than non-associated chains that were equally common. In a later analysis, 15,000 to 20,000 TCR beta sequences were associated with specific HLA alleles at a false discovery rate of 0.05. Several of the top co-occurrence clusters appeared to be linked to parvovirus B19, influenza, CMV and Epstein-Barr virus, according to a later analysis. Correlated functional status among segregating V segments might be attributable to linkage disequilibrium, but an unknown experimental factor could not be ruled out. In a later analysis, the rate of TCR association differed among HLA loci, with DRB1 alleles having the most associated TCRs and HLA-C alleles having the fewest. Some IMGT-functional V segments, including TRBV6-2 and TRBV6-3, could not be told apart with the 87-base-pair reads, so those segments were excluded. In an earlier analysis of several hundred of the donors, most TCR beta V segments were observed in productive rearrangements about 90% or about 30% of the time, broadly matching IMGT annotations. Because some donors lacked HLA typing at each locus, the association tests relied only on the typed subset. A later analysis found that most CMV-associated TCR beta chains appeared HLA-restricted, with HLA associations seemingly driven largely by CMV exposure. This cohort had only TCR beta chains sequenced, and the lack of alpha or paired-chain data limited which features could be detected. The sequencing pipeline was judged likely to have produced a cluster of highly shared sequence variants as a technical artifact. In a later genetic analysis, fewer N-insertions in productive TCRs were reported among donors in an Asian-associated ancestry cluster than the 666-donor mean. The classifier was reported to diagnose cytomegalovirus status with high specificity and sensitivity in both the original and validation cohorts. Presence/absence analyses assumed roughly uniform sequencing depth across donors, an assumption that may not hold. The authors suggested that the approach could potentially be generalized to other disease states and immunological phenotypes.

Library method: the immunoSEQ multiplex PCR assay. A mixture of 60 forward primers for TCR Vbeta segments and 13 reverse primers for TCR Jbeta segments was used in the multiplex PCR. The CDR3 region of rearranged TCR beta genes was amplified from genomic DNA by a multiplex PCR assay. The amplified TCR beta libraries were sequenced on the Illumina HiSeq System as 87-base-pair reads. Turning to the authors' computational methods: A later analysis tallied about 77 million unique TCR beta chains across the 660 or so repertoires, and around 9.9 million of those chains were shared by two or more donors. A nearest-neighbor algorithm error-corrected the raw reads and collapsed the reads into unique sequences, merging closely related sequences to remove PCR and sequencing errors. V, D and J gene segments were assigned by aligning CDR3 sequences to IMGT reference sequences. For a sequence to be retained, at least a six-nucleotide match to both a V gene segment and a J gene segment was required. Rearrangements were classified as productive when the CDR3 lacked stop codons and remained in frame with V and J, and all other rearrangements were classified as non-productive. CDR3 was defined according to IMGT convention as the region running from the second conserved V-encoded cysteine to the conserved J-encoded phenylalanine. In an earlier analysis of roughly 580 of the donors, sequences lacking an unambiguous match to a single V gene segment were excluded. In an earlier analysis of 587 of the donors, V segments were called functional above 56.7% productive rearrangements and were called segregating when the between-donor standard deviation exceeded 5%. A statistical classification framework was developed to diagnose cytomegalovirus status using the catalog of TCR beta chain sequences. In a later analysis, V and J genes were assigned by comparing TCR nucleotide sequences against IMGT/GENE-DB human TR gene sequences. Using the TCRdist pipeline, a later analysis assigned CDR3 sequences along with most-parsimonious VDJ recombination scenarios. In a later analysis, each TCR beta chain was defined by its CDR3 amino acid sequence together with its V-gene family, and reads without a unique V-gene family were excluded. In a later analysis, approximately 590 highly shared, low-generation-probability nucleotide sequences were removed to address suspected cross-contamination and a sequencing artifact. In a later analysis, a clonal expansion index for each public chain was calculated from normalized within-repertoire ranks of inferred template counts. In a later analysis, generation probabilities were computed with a VDJ recombination model fitted to out-of-frame rearrangements, and the resulting probabilities were checked against IGoR. In a later analysis, hypergeometric tests were used to score TCR-TCR, TCR-HLA and TCR-CMV co-occurrence, with a repertoire-size bias correction applied to TCR pairs. To estimate false discovery rates, a later analysis permuted the HLA or CMV assignments 20 times. In a later analysis, co-occurring TCRs were grouped using DBSCAN, with TCRdist sequence similarity added in when clustering inside HLA-allele-positive subsets. For co-occurrence clustering, repertoires with fewer than 30,000 or more than 120,000 public chains were excluded, along with roughly five repertoires with anomalous nucleotide sharing. Here the immuneACCESS table is served through TCRdb, limited to in-frame sequences with V and J called. Missing clones are a known gap in these copies; in checked studies unresolved V genes cover under half, and the rest lacks a known reason. That table is the source of V, J and clone size, and D and trimming were worked out from the DNA. This sample has around 100,000 clones in its table, and around 64% of those were observed once. The ten top clones hold 2.2% of the sample.

The cohort comprised more than 550 healthy bone marrow donors. Cohort members were all nominally healthy when sampled, although unrecorded immune exposures were likely present. The donor was CMV seronegative and belonged to the group of 380 or so seronegative cohort members. A peripheral blood sample was collected from each donor, and TCR beta sequencing was performed on peripheral blood mononuclear cells. The Qiagen DNeasy Blood Extraction Kit was used to extract genomic DNA from the blood cell samples. As regards this clone: Its antigen is not yet known. One base away there is no much larger clone; base qualities are not given.

From cysteine to phenylalanine, the CDR3 is 14 amino acids long. Only CDR3 DNA is held: 42 bases, read in frame from base 1. V is shortened by 3 bases, J by 4 bases, and the region joining them spans 12 bases. Sequences MGHRA (CDR1) and YSYEKL (CDR2) are obtained from the germline V gene. The receptor's source is a woman in her 30s in good health and CMV-seronegative. The sample was PBMCs. The receptor chain draws on TRBV4-1 and TRBJ1-1; there is no confident call for the D gene. The DNA sequence reads TGCGCCAGCAGCCACCGAACGGGTTTCACTGAAGCTTTCTTT. This translates into CASSHRTGFTEAFF.